Below, 32 T cell receptor beta chains from the same sample are listed, as sequenced in a study of CD8+ T cells in alopecia areata. Extraction and reverse transcription of RNA yielded cDNA as the sequencing template. Produced via immunoSEQ multiplex PCR; TCRdb's table is partial and in-frame only. There are approximately 280,000 clones in the sample, none observed a single time. CD4, CD8alpha, NKG2D, NKG2ACE and other markers were used to sort pooled cutaneous lymph node cells. The specimen was CD4+ T cells sorted from a lymph node. Receptors originate from a C3H/HeJ mouse with alopecia areata. This mouse strain has H2-k as its MHC haplotype.

This clone was recorded a few times. Gene names refer to mouse genes. The observed sequence ends 4 residues before the CDR3 terminus, with the missing tail filled in from the germline J gene. The sample contains more than one DNA sequence encoding this CDR3. This sequence joins TRBV19 and TRBJ2-2, with 9 bases aligning to TRBD1. J gave up 2 bases and V 5 bases, and 4 bases lay outside the gene matches. The CDR3 length is 15 residues. Germline-derived CDR1 and CDR2 are FNHDT and SITEND (reference sequence). The CDR3 sequence: CASRTGTGNTGQLYF. The CDR3 DNA, read in part, is TGTGCCAGCAGGACCGGGACAGGGAACACCGGG.

In this sample, this clone turned up many times. Mouse names are used for the genes. The read halts 4 residues ahead of the CDR3 end, with the missing end drawn from the germline J gene. The rearrangement joins TRBV17 to TRBJ2-1, with D maybe TRBD2 (6 bases). The germline CDR1 and CDR2 sequences are MNHDT and YYDKIL. The length of the CDR3 is 14 residues. The ends were cut back, 6 bases at V and 0 bases at J, with 9 bases in the middle. CDR3 amino acids: CASSLGTNYAEQFF. CDR3 DNA (partial): TGTGCTAGCAGCCTGGGGACTAACTATGCT.

About this clone itself: Germline and genes here are mouse. The read comes to an end 4 residues before the CDR3 does, leaving the germline J gene to fill in the end. Other DNA sequences in this specimen translate into the identical CDR3. V is TRBV13-1 and J is TRBJ2-7; D perhaps matches TRBD1 (6 bases). The CDR3 runs to 15 residues. V was pared by 2 bases and J by 0 bases, with 12 bases between. Germline V gene lookup returns CDR1 NSHNY and CDR2 SYGAGN. Incomplete CDR3 DNA: TGTGCCAGCAGTGACCCCACAGGGAGCTCCTAT. It yields the protein CASSDPTGSSY. The CDR3 as a whole reads CASSDPTGSSYEQYF.

This clone was counted between two and nine times. An end of the junction differs from the germline gene, which may be a read error. Gene names follow the mouse nomenclature. The CDR3 is cut off 4 residues early in the read; its end comes from the germline J gene. The gene calls are TRBV19 and TRBJ1-1; D might be TRBD1 (5 bases). Germline V gene sequence: CDR1 FNHDT, CDR2 SITEND (reference sequence). The CDR3 covers 12 residues. The covered CDR3 bases are TGTGGCAGCAGTTGGAGGGGCACA. Protein product: CGSSWRGT. The CDR3 as a whole reads CGSSWRGTEVFF. Full variable domain (outside the CDR3, taken from reference TRBV19 and TRBJ1-1): GGIITQTPKFLIGQEGQKLTLKCQQNFNHDTMYWYRQDSGKGLRLIYYSITENDLQKGDLSEGYDASREKKSSFSLTVTSAQKNEMAVFLCGSSWRGTEVFFGKGTRLTVV.

With regard to this clone: Gene names denote mouse genes. Read data end 3 residues before the CDR3 end; the end is taken from the germline J gene. Other DNA sequences in this sample translate to the same CDR3. The V gene is TRBV19, the J gene TRBJ1-6; D is perhaps TRBD1 (6 bases). TRBJ1-6 is assigned to the ORF class and has an uncertain function. CDR3 length: 14 amino acids. Germline loops: CDR1 FNHDT, CDR2 SITEND (reference sequence). V lost 2 bases to trimming and J lost 5 bases, with 8 bases between them. The CDR3 here is CASSIRTDNSPLYF. The part of the CDR3 DNA that was read is TGTGCCAGCAGTATTAGGACAGATAATTCGCCC.

This clone was observed a few times. Gene names refer to mouse genes. The CDR3 is cut off 4 residues early in the read; its end comes from the germline J gene. The chain employs TRBV1 and TRBJ1-2; 9 nucleotides match TRBD1. After removal of 2 bases from V and 1 base from J, the junction contained 8 bases not matched to a gene. CDR3 size: 17 residues. Germline loops: CDR1 NSQYPW, CDR2 LRSPGD (reference sequence). The CDR3 spells CTCSASVLGQGNSDYTF. Incomplete CDR3 DNA: TGCACCTGCAGTGCATCGGTCCTGGGACAGGGAAACTCC.

This clone was detected a few times. The gene symbols are mouse symbols. This CDR3 is also generated by other DNA sequences in the sample. The sequenced part of the CDR3 DNA is TGTGCCTGGAGTCTGGGGCCGAACTATGCT. Translated: CAWSLGPNYA. The complete CDR3 protein is CAWSLGPNYAEQFF. This chain joins TRBV31 and TRBJ2-1; D is possibly TRBD1 or TRBD2 (5 bases each). Sequencing ends 4 residues short of the CDR3 end; the germline J gene provides the rest. Germline values: CDR1 GKSSPN, CDR2 SITVG. This CDR3 has 14 residues. V was shortened by 0 bases and J by 1 base, with 7 bases between the two germline ends.

With regard to this clone: Gene names and germline refer to mouse. The CDR3 extends 4 residues past the end of the read, so its final part is completed from the germline J gene. This chain connects TRBV2 to TRBJ1-2; TRBD1 matches 10 bases. This CDR3 has 15 amino acids. The V gene's germline CDR1 is LGHNA and CDR2 YSYQKL. V trimming: 1 base; J trimming: 3 bases; junction bases outside the gene matches: 2. The CDR3: CASSQGQGADSDYTF. The covered CDR3 bases are TGTGCCAGCAGCCAAGGACAGGGGGCGGACTCC.

Turning to this clone: Gene names are the mouse ones. The read ends 3 residues early relative to the CDR3; the germline J gene fills the gap. The identical CDR3 is also encoded by other nucleotide sequences in the sample. The gene calls are TRBV31 and TRBJ1-6; TRBD1 is a possible D gene (5 bases). TRBJ1-6 is sorted into the ORF group, with uncertain function. From germline, CDR1 is GKSSPN and CDR2 SITVG. Trimming shortened V by 0 bases and J by 5 bases, and 8 bases separated the two germline ends. The CDR3 has 14 residues. The CDR3: CAWSLEGDNSPLYF. The sequenced CDR3 bases are TGTGCCTGGAGTCTAGAAGGGGATAATTCGCCC.

On this clone itself: Here the gene names and germline are mouse. From the germline J gene comes the end of the CDR3, since the read stops 4 residues before it. This CDR3 is also generated by other DNA sequences in the sample. This sequence joins TRBV19 and TRBJ2-3; the D gene is possibly TRBD2 (6 bases). The CDR3 consists of 14 residues. The V gene's germline CDR1 is FNHDT and CDR2 SITEND (reference sequence). The V end lost 2 bases, the J end lost 0 bases, and 7 bases lay between the germline ends. CDR3 protein: CASSIWGSAETLYF. The sequenced CDR3 bases are TGTGCCAGCAGTATCTGGGGAAGTGCAGAA. The entire variable domain, with the rest obtained from reference TRBV19 and TRBJ2-3, is as follows: GGIITQTPKFLIGQEGQKLTLKCQQNFNHDTMYWYRQDSGKGLRLIYYSITENDLQKGDLSEGYDASREKKSSFSLTVTSAQKNEMAVFLCASSIWGSAETLYFGSGTRLTVL.

A word on this clone: Each gene name is a mouse one. Coverage ceases 4 residues before the CDR3 finishes, and the germline J gene fills in the end. The J gene is TRBJ2-3, the V gene TRBV13-3; D is uncertain. The CDR3 contains 13 residues. V lost 7 bases, J lost 0 bases, and 9 bases lay in between. CDR1 is NNHDY and CDR2 is SYVADS in the germline V gene. Incomplete CDR3 DNA: TGTGCCAGCCAGACAACTAGTGCAGAA. The encoded protein is CASQTTSAE. The entire CDR3 sequence reads CASQTTSAETLYF.

For this clone: Gene names refer to mouse genes. Sequencing ends 3 residues short of the CDR3 end; the germline J gene provides the rest. The chain couples TRBV1 to TRBJ1-6; 10 nucleotides agree with TRBD1. TRBJ1-6 is marked as an open reading frame, function uncertain. The germline V gene encodes CDR1 NSQYPW and CDR2 LRSPGD (reference sequence). V lost 4 bases to trimming and J lost 2 bases; unmatched junction nucleotides: 5. The CDR3 totals 17 residues. The sequenced part of the CDR3 DNA is TGCACCTGCAGTGTCCCCGGGACAGGGGCCTATAATTCGCCC. Translating it yields CTCSVPGTGAYNSP. The CDR3 in full is CTCSVPGTGAYNSPLYF.

To note about this clone: The genes and germline here are from mouse. CDR3 region: CASGGDRKDTQYF. The sequenced CDR3 bases are TGTGCCAGCGGTGGGGACAGAAAAGAC. This rearrangement joins TRBV13-2 to TRBJ2-5, with 7 bases aligning to TRBD1. The read terminates 4 residues before the CDR3 end, so the remaining end is supplied by the germline J gene. CDR3 length: 13 amino acids. Germline V gene lookup returns CDR1 NNHNN and CDR2 SYGAGS (reference sequence).

This clone was detected only a few times. Mouse gene names and germline throughout. The read falls 4 residues short of the CDR3 end, and the missing part is taken from the germline J gene. The rearrangement uses TRBV5 and TRBJ2-2, with 8 bases aligning to TRBD2. V trimming: 4 bases; J trimming: 1 base; junction bases outside the gene matches: 5. The length of the CDR3 is 16 residues. The germline gives CDR1 LGHNA, CDR2 YNLKQL (reference sequence). The CDR3 sequence is CASSPGLGENTGQLYF. The DNA read from the CDR3 is TGTGCCAGCAGCCCCGGACTGGGCGAAAACACCGGG.

Points on this clone: Gene names and germline refer to mouse. The observed sequence ends 4 residues before the CDR3 terminus, with the missing tail filled in from the germline J gene. J is TRBJ2-2 and V is TRBV5; 10 bases are a match to TRBD1. This CDR3 has 15 amino acids. CDR1 and CDR2 from the germline V gene are LGHNA and YNLKQL (reference sequence). V gave up 4 bases and J gave up 3 bases; unmatched junction bases: 2. Incomplete CDR3 DNA: TGTGCCAGCAGCCGGGACAGGGGACACACCGGG. Its protein product is CASSRDRGHTG. The entire CDR3 sequence reads CASSRDRGHTGQLYF.

This clone turned up a few times. Gene names denote mouse genes. The sequence runs out 4 residues before the end of the CDR3; the remainder is reconstructed from the germline J gene. The chain is built from TRBV5 and TRBJ1-1; a weak D match, TRBD1 (5 bases). The V end was cut by 5 bases, the J end by 1 base, with 8 bases between. The CDR3 is 13 residues long. CDR1 is LGHNA, CDR2 YNLKQL, per germline (reference sequence). The CDR3 region is CASSIDRNTEVFF. The covered CDR3 bases are TGTGCCAGCAGCATCGACAGAAACACA.

For this clone: Germline and genes here are mouse. The CDR3 end falls 4 residues outside the read, so it is completed with the germline J gene. V is TRBV13-1 and J is TRBJ1-2; a weak D match, TRBD1 (5 bases). This CDR3 has 13 residues. V was trimmed by 2 bases and J by 3 bases, leaving 8 bases between them. Germline V CDR1 and CDR2: NSHNY, SYGAGN. The DNA read from the CDR3 is TGTGCCAGCAGTGAGTTAGGGGACTCC. Translated, it gives CASSELGDS. The complete CDR3 sequence is CASSELGDSDYTF.

Remarks on this clone: Genes and germline come from the mouse. The read halts 3 residues ahead of the CDR3 end, with the missing end drawn from the germline J gene. The chain uses TRBV5 and TRBJ1-6; 9 bases map to TRBD1. TRBJ1-6 is an ORF for which the function is uncertain. Germline V gene lookup returns CDR1 LGHNA and CDR2 YNLKQL (reference sequence). V shed 4 bases and J 7 bases; nucleotides not matched to a gene: 5. The CDR3 has 15 amino acids. This CDR3 reads CASSRRDRENSPLYF. Incomplete CDR3 DNA: TGTGCCAGCAGCCGCCGGGACAGGGAGAATTCGCCC.

This clone was recorded a few times. The listed genes are named as in mouse. The CDR3 end lies 4 residues beyond the end of the read and is filled in from the germline J gene. Other nucleotide sequences in the sample specify the same CDR3. The gene calls are TRBV31 and TRBJ1-2; D possibly corresponds to TRBD1 (6 bases). This CDR3 has 14 amino acids. Trimming stripped 2 bases from V and 0 bases from J, with 10 bases between. Germline V gene lookup returns CDR1 GKSSPN and CDR2 SITVG. The sequenced part of the CDR3 DNA is TGTGCCTGGAGTTCCGGGACAACAAACTCC. Translation gives CAWSSGTTNS. The full CDR3 is CAWSSGTTNSDYTF.

On this clone itself: The gene names given are mouse names. The read ends 4 residues before the CDR3 terminus; that terminus is restored from the germline J gene. The same CDR3 also results from other DNA sequences found in this sample. The chain uses TRBV31 and TRBJ2-1, with D perhaps TRBD1 or TRBD2 (5 bases each). Trimming removed 0 bases from V and 1 base from J, with 7 bases in between. The CDR3 consists of 14 residues. Germline CDR1 GKSSPN, CDR2 SITVG. The CDR3 region is CAWSLGPNYAEQFF. The sequenced CDR3 bases are TGTGCCTGGAGTCTGGGGCCAAACTATGCT.

This clone has a handful of counts. The genes and germline here are from mouse. The read comes to an end 3 residues before the CDR3 does, leaving the germline J gene to fill in the end. The chain uses TRBV1 and TRBJ1-6; D is perhaps TRBD1 (5 bases). TRBJ1-6 is an open reading frame, and its role is uncertain. This CDR3 is 15 amino acids long. CDR1 and CDR2 from the germline V gene are NSQYPW and LRSPGD (reference sequence). The V and J ends lost 0 bases and 7 bases respectively, with 10 bases between them. CDR3 bases read: TGCACCTGCAGTGCAGAACGGGGGGGGAATTCGCCC. Protein sequence: CTCSAERGGNSP. The CDR3 in full is CTCSAERGGNSPLYF.

Notes on this clone: Gene names are the mouse ones. The sequenced fragment ends 4 residues before the CDR3 boundary, so the rest is inferred from the germline J gene. The genes are TRBV1 and TRBJ1-1; 12 nucleotides agree with TRBD1. This CDR3 has 15 amino acids. From germline, CDR1 is NSQYPW and CDR2 LRSPGD (reference sequence). The covered CDR3 bases are TGCACCTGCAGTGCAGAGGGACAGGGGGCACCA. Encoded protein: CTCSAEGQGAP. The CDR3, in full, reads CTCSAEGQGAPEVFF.

This clone was detected only a few times. Mouse gene names and germline throughout. The read terminates 3 residues before the CDR3 end, so the remaining end is supplied by the germline J gene. This chain uses TRBV13-1 with TRBJ1-6; 10 bases are shared with TRBD1. TRBJ1-6 is marked as an open reading frame, function uncertain. Germline values: CDR1 NSHNY, CDR2 SYGAGN. This CDR3 has 15 residues. J lost 7 bases, V lost 3 bases, and 4 bases had no gene match. Partial CDR3 DNA: TGTGCCAGCAGTGGAGGGACAGGGGAGAATTCGCCC. Translated, it gives CASSGGTGENSP. The whole CDR3 protein reads CASSGGTGENSPLYF.

Comments on this clone: Gene names are mouse gene names. The read halts 4 residues ahead of the CDR3 end, with the missing end drawn from the germline J gene. Other DNA variants within this sample encode the same CDR3. The chain uses TRBV19 and TRBJ2-3; maybe TRBD2 (6 bases). CDR3 length: 13 residues. V gave up 4 bases and J gave up 1 base, with 7 bases separating them. CDR1 FNHDT and CDR2 SITEND come from the germline V gene (reference sequence). CDR3 bases read: TGTGCCAGCAGTCGGGGGGGTGCAGAA. The encoded protein is CASSRGGAE. The whole CDR3 region reads CASSRGGAETLYF.

This clone was picked up a small number of times. Genes here carry mouse names. The read halts 4 residues ahead of the CDR3 end, with the missing end drawn from the germline J gene. V gene TRBV1 combines with J gene TRBJ1-1; TRBD1 is a possible D gene (6 bases). The CDR3 runs to 15 residues. CDR1 and CDR2 (germline): NSQYPW, LRSPGD (reference sequence). V lost 3 bases and J 0 bases, leaving 11 bases between the germline ends. CDR3 residues: CTCSAPGHSNTEVFF. Partial CDR3 DNA: TGCACCTGCAGTGCCCCGGGACACTCAAACACA.

This clone was counted a few times. Gene names and germline refer to mouse. The DNA ends 4 residues before the CDR3 does, and the rest of the CDR3 is filled in from the germline J gene. Other DNA sequences within the sample encode an identical CDR3. This chain links TRBV13-1 with TRBJ1-1; D possibly corresponds to TRBD1 (6 bases). Germline V gene data show CDR1 as NSHNY and CDR2 as SYGAGN. CDR3 length: 12 residues. The part of the CDR3 DNA that was read is TGTGCCAGCAGCCCCGGACAGTCA. Amino acid sequence: CASSPGQS. The complete CDR3 protein is CASSPGQSEVFF.

This clone was counted between two and nine times. Mouse gene names apply. CDR3 bases read: TGTGCCAGCAGTTTAGGGGGAGGGGTCTAT. Translating gives CASSLGGGVY. The complete CDR3 sequence is CASSLGGGVYEQYF. The chain combines TRBV14 with TRBJ2-7, with D possibly TRBD1 on 6 matching bases. The CDR3 goes on 4 residues after the read ends, and that part is filled in from the germline J gene. The CDR3 extends over 14 amino acids. Deletions cut 2 bases from V and 3 bases from J, with 12 bases between. Germline CDR1 and CDR2: SGHDT and FRDEAV.

There are a few counts of this clone. The gene names here belong to mouse. The read finishes 4 residues shy of the CDR3 end, and the germline J gene is used to complete it. The chain couples TRBV1 to TRBJ1-2, with D possibly TRBD1 on 6 matching bases. The CDR3 is made up of 17 amino acids. Trimming pared 3 bases from V and 3 bases from J, leaving 20 bases between. Germline V gene sequence: CDR1 NSQYPW, CDR2 LRSPGD (reference sequence). Partial CDR3 DNA: TGCACCTGCAGTGCCCTCCCCTTACAGGGAAAGGACTCC. Translation gives CTCSALPLQGKDS. The full CDR3 reads CTCSALPLQGKDSDYTF.

This clone has ten or more counts. Genes here carry mouse names. The read falls 4 residues short of the CDR3 end, and the missing part is taken from the germline J gene. The chain employs TRBV1 and TRBJ2-2; maybe TRBD2 (6 bases). The CDR3 is 15 amino acids. Per the germline V gene, CDR1 is NSQYPW and CDR2 is LRSPGD (reference sequence). V was clipped by 4 bases and J by 0 bases, with 9 bases between them. The CDR3 loop reads CTCSGGLANTGQLYF. Incomplete CDR3 DNA: TGCACCTGCAGTGGGGGACTCGCAAACACCGGG.

There are a few counts of this clone. Mouse gene names and germline throughout. The DNA ends 4 residues before the CDR3 does, and the rest of the CDR3 is filled in from the germline J gene. Distinct nucleotide sequences in the sample also encode this CDR3. This chain connects TRBV13-1 to TRBJ2-1, with 9 bases that match TRBD2. Germline V gene data show CDR1 as NSHNY and CDR2 as SYGAGN. The CDR3 runs 14 residues. The V and J ends lost 5 bases and 1 base, in that order; junction bases with no gene match: 1. The CDR3 spells CASRGLGNYAEQFF. Partial CDR3 DNA: TGTGCCAGCAGGGGACTGGGAAACTATGCT.

This clone has only a few counts. Genes and germline are mouse. The sequence runs out 4 residues before the end of the CDR3; the remainder is reconstructed from the germline J gene. J is TRBJ2-5 and V is TRBV19; 10 bases fit TRBD1. CDR3 length: 14 residues. Looked up from germline, CDR1 is FNHDT and CDR2 is SITEND (reference sequence). The chain's CDR3 is CASSIRQGADTQYF. The part of the CDR3 DNA that was read is TGTGCCAGCAGTATACGACAGGGGGCCGAC.

About this clone: These gene names are mouse names. The CDR3 end lies 4 residues beyond the end of the read and is filled in from the germline J gene. The chain joins TRBV31 to TRBJ2-3; D unclear. V shed 2 bases and J shed 0 bases, with 6 bases lying between them. This CDR3 region has 13 residues. CDR1 GKSSPN and CDR2 SITVG come from the germline V gene. This CDR3 is CAWSAASAETLYF. The part of the CDR3 DNA that was read is TGTGCCTGGAGTGCAGCTAGTGCAGAA.